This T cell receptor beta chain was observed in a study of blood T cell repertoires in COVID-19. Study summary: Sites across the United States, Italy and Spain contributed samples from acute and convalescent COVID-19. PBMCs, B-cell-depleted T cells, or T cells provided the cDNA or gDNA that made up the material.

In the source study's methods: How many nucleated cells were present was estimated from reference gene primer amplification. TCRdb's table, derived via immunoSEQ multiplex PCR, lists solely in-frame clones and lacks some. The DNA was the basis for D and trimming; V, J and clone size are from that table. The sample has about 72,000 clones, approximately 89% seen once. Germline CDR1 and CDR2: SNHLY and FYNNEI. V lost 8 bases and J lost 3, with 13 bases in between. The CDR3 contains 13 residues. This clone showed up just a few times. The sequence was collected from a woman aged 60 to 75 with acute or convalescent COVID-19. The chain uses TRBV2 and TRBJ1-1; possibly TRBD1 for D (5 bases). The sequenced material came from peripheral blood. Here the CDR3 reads CASSWGGYTEAFF. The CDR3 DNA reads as TGTGCCAGCTCATGGGGGGGATACACTGAAGCTTTCTTT.